This note documents a single T cell receptor beta chain sequence. Its antigen is not known. This CDR3 is 15 amino acids long. V shed 7 bases and J shed 4 bases, with 17 bases lying between them. Germline V gene sequence: CDR1 MNHNS, CDR2 SASEGT. This entry belongs to a study of T cell repertoires in ileal Crohn's disease. Study summary: Operated complications were stricturing disease (approximately 61%) and penetrating disease (approximately 39%). Whole-study results and caveats: High-frequency clones were more common in sorted CD8 than CD4 cells.

Repertoires were generated with immunoSEQ multiplex PCR, while TCRdb's copy carries only in-frame clones and drops some. The sample includes about 13,000 clones, 65% to 80% of them seen just once. The time point here: neoterminal ileum biopsy at postoperative endoscopy, about 6 months after surgery. The material sequenced was ileal tissue. This chain links TRBV6-1 with TRBJ1-3; D perhaps matches TRBD1 (5 bases). The receptor was derived from an adult with Crohn's disease. CDR3 sequence (DNA): TGTGCCAGCACCCCGATGCGGGGGGTGGGAAACACCATATATTTT. Its protein product is CASTPMRGVGNTIYF.